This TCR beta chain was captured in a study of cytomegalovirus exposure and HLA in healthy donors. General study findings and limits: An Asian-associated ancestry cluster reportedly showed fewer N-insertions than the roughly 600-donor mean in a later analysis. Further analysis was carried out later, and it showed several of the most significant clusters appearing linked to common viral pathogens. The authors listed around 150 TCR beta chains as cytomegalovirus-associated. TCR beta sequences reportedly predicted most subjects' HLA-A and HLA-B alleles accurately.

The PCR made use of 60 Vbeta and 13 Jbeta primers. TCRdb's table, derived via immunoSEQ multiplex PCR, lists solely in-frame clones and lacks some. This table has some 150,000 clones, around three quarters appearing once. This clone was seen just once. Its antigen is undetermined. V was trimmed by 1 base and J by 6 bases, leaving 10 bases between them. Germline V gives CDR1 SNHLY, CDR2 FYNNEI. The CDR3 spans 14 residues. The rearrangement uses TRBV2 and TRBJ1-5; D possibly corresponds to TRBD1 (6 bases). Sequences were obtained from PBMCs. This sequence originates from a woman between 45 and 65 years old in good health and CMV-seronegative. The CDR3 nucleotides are TGTGCCAGCAGTGAAGAAGGGGGGGGTCAGCCCCAGCATTTT. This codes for CASSEEGGGQPQHF.